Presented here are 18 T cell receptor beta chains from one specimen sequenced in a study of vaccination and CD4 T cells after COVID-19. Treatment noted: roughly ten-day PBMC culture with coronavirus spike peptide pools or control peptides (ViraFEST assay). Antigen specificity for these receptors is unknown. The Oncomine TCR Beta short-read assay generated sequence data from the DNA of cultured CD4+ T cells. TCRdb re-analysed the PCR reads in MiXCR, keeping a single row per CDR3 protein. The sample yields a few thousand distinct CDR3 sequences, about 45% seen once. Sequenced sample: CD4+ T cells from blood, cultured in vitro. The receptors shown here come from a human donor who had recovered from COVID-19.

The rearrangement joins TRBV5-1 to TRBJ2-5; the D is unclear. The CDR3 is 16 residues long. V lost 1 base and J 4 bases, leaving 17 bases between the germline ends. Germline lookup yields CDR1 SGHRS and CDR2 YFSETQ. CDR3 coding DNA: TGCGCCAGCAGCTTGTACCAACGCAGTGTGACAGAGACCCAGTACTTC. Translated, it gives CASSLYQRSVTETQYF. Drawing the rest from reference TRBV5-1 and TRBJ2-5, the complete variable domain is KAGVTQTPRYLIKTRGQQVTLSCSPISGHRSVSWYQQTPGQGLQFLFEYFSETQRNKGNFPGRFSGRQFSNSRSEMNVSTLELGDSALYLCASSLYQRSVTETQYFGPGTRLLVL.

The CDR3 sequence: CASSPDRNYGYTF. In DNA, the CDR3 is TGTGCCAGCAGTCCGGACAGAAACTATGGCTACACCTTC. The chain has TRBV5-4 and TRBJ1-2, with TRBD1 as a possible D gene (6 bases). V was pared by 5 bases and J by 2 bases, with 10 bases between. Germline CDR1 is SGHNT and CDR2 is YYREEE (reference sequence). This CDR3 is built from 13 residues.

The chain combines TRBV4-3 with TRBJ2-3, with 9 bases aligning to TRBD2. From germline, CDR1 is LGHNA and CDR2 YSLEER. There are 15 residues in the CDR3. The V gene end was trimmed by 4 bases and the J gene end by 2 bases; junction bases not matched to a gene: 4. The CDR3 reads CASSPLAGNTDTQYF. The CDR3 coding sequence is TGCGCCAGCAGCCCTCTAGCGGGAAACACAGATACGCAGTATTTT.

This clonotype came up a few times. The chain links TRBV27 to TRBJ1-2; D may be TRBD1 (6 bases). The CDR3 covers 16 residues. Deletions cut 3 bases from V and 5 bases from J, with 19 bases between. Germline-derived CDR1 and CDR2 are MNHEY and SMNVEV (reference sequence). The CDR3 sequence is CASSLSPGLRGYGYTF. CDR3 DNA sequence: TGTGCCAGCAGTTTGTCCCCAGGACTTAGGGGGTATGGCTACACCTTC.

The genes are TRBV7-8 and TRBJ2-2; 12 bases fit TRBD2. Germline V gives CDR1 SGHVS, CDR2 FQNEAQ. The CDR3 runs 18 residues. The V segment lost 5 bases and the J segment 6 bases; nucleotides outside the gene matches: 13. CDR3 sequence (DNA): TGTGCCAGCAGCGCCCGGTCCCTAGCGGGAGGGCCCCCCGGGGAGCTGTTTTTT. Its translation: CASSARSLAGGPPGELFF.

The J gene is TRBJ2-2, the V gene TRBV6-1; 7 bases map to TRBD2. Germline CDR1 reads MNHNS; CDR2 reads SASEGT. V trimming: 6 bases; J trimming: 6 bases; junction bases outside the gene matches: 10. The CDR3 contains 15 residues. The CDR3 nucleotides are TGTGCCAGCAGCCCCCTAGCGGAGTTAGCCGGGGAGCTGTTTTTT. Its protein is CASSPLAELAGELFF.

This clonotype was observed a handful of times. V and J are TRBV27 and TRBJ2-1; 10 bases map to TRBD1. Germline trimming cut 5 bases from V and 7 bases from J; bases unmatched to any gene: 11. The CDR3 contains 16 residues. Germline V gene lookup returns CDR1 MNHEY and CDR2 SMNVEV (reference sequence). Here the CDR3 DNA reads TGTGCCAGCAGTCGGTCGACAGGGGGCGGTGTAAATGAGCAGTTCTTC. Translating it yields CASSRSTGGGVNEQFF.

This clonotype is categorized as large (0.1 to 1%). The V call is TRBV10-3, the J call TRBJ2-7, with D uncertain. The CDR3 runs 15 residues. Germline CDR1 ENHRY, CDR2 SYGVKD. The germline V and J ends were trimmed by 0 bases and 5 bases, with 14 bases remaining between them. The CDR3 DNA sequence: TGTGCCATCAGTGAGTCGAGGACCGTAGGCGACGAGCAGTACTTC. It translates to CAISESRTVGDEQYF.

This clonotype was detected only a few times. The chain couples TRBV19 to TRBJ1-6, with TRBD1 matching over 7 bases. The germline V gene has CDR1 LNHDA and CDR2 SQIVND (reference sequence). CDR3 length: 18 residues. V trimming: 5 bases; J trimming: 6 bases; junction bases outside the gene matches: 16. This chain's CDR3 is CASSPPRQGQFGNSPLHF. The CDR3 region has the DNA TGTGCCAGTAGTCCGCCCCGACAGGGACAGTTCGGTAATTCACCCCTCCACTTT. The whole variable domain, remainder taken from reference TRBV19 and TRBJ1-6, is DGGITQSPKYLFRKEGQNVTLSCEQNLNHDAMYWYRQDPGQGLRLIYYSQIVNDFQKGDIAEGYSVSREKKESFPLTVTSAQKNPTAFYLCASSPPRQGQFGNSPLHFGNGTRLTVT.

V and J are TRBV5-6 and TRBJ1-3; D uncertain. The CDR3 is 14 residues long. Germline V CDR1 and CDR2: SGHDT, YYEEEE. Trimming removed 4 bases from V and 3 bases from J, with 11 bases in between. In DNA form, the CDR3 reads TGTGCCAGCAGCGATGCTAAGGGTGGAAACACCATATATTTT. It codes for CASSDAKGGNTIYF.

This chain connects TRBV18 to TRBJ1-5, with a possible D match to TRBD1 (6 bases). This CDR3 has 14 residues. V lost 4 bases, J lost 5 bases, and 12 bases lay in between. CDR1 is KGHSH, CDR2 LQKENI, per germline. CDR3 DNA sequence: TGTGCCAGCTCACAGGGGGAACTACATCAGCCCCAGCATTTT. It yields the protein CASSQGELHQPQHF.

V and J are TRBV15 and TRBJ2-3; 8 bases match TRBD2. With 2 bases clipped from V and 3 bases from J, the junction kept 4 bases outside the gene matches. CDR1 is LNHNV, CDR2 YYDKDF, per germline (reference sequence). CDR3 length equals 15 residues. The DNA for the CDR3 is TGTGCCACCAGCAGACGAACGGGGGGGACAGATACGCAGTATTTT. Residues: CATSRRTGGTDTQYF.

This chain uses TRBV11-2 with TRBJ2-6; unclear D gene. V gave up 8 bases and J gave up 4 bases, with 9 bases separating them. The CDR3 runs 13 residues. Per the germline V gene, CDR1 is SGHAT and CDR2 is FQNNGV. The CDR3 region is CASGPAGANVLTF. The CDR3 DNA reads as TGTGCCAGCGGACCGGCGGGGGCCAACGTCCTGACTTTC.

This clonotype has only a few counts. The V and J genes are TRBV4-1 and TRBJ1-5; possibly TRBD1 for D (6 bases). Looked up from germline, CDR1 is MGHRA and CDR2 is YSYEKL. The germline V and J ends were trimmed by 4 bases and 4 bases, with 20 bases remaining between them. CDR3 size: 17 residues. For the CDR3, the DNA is TGCGCCAGCAGCCTGCGAACAGGGAACCTTAGGAATCAGCCCCAGCATTTT. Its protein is CASSLRTGNLRNQPQHF.

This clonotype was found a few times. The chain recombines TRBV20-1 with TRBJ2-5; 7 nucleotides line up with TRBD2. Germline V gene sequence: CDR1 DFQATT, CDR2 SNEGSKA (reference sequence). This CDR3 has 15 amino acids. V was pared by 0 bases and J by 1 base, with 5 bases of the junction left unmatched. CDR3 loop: CSARDIRTSQETQYF. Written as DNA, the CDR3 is TGCAGTGCTAGAGACATAAGGACTAGCCAAGAGACCCAGTACTTC.

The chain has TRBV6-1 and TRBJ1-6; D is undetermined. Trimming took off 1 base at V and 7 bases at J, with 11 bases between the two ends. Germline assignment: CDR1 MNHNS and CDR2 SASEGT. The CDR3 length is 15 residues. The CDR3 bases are TGTGCCAGCAGTGAAGAGACGGGGAGAAATTCACCCCTCCACTTT. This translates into CASSEETGRNSPLHF.

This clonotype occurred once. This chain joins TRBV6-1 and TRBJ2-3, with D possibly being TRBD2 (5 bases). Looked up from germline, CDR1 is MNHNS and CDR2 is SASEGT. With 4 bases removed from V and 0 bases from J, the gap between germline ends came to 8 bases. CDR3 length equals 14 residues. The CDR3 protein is CASSGGFSTDTQYF. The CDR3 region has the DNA TGTGCCAGCAGTGGAGGGTTTAGCACAGATACGCAGTATTTT.

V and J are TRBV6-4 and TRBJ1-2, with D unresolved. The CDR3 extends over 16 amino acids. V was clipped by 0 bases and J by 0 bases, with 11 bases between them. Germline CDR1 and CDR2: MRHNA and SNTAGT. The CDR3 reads CASSDSYRSSNYGYTF. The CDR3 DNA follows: TGTGCCAGCAGTGACTCGTACAGATCATCTAACTATGGCTACACCTTC.